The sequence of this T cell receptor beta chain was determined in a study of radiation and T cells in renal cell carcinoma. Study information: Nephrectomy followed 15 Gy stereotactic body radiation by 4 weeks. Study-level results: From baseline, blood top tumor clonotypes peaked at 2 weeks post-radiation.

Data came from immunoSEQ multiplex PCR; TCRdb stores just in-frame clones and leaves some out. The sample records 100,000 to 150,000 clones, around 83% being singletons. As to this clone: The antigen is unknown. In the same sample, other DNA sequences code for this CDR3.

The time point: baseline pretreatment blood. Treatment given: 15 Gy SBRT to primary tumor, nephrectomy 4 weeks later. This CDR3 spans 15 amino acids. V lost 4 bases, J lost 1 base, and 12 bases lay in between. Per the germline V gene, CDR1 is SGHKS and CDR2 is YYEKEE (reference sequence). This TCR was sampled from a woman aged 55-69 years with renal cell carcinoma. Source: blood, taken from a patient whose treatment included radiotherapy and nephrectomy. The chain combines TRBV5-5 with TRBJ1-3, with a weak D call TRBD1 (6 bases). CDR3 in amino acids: CASSPTGLSGNTIYF. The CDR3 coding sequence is TGTGCCAGCAGCCCCACAGGGCTATCTGGAAACACCATATATTTT. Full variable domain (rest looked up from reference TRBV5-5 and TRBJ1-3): DAGVTQSPTHLIKTRGQQVTLRCSPISGHKSVSWYQQVLGQGPQFIFQYYEKEERGRGNFPDRFSARQFPNYSSELNVNALLLGDSALYLCASSPTGLSGNTIYFGEGSWLTVV.